The next 13 T cell receptor beta chains were all read from a single sample in a study of Ad26.COV2.S vaccination and SARS-CoV-2 variants. Clones were read by immunoSEQ multiplex PCR, and TCRdb kept only the in-frame ones, dropping some. The sample lists over 100,000 clones; less than 85% were seen once. This specimen consisted of peripheral blood, obtained after recovery from COVID-19. These receptors were obtained from a human donor who had recovered from COVID-19.

The chain carries TRBV5-6 and TRBJ1-2; D remains unclear. V lost 4 bases, J lost 9 bases, and 13 bases lay in between. Germline lookup yields CDR1 SGHDT and CDR2 YYEEEE. This CDR3 has 12 residues. The CDR3 region is CASSQDVSRYTF. The CDR3, as DNA: TGTGCCAGCAGCCAAGACGTCTCCCGCTACACCTTC.

The chain employs TRBV18 and TRBJ1-1, with 11 nucleotides matching TRBD1. This CDR3 spans 19 amino acids. Germline assignment: CDR1 KGHSH and CDR2 LQKENI. After removal of 3 bases from V and 2 bases from J, the junction contained 14 bases not matched to a gene. In nucleotides, the CDR3 is TGTGCCAGCTCACCTCGTCGACCGGACAGGGGGCCAGGCAACACTGAAGCTTTCTTT. Translation gives CASSPRRPDRGPGNTEAFF.

The V and J genes are TRBV14 and TRBJ2-5; D perhaps matches TRBD2 (5 bases). Trimming left V 1 base short and J 5 bases short, with 14 bases between. In germline, CDR1 is SGHDN, CDR2 FVKESK. The CDR3 length is 15 residues. This CDR3 is CASSQGTVDWETQYF. In DNA, the CDR3 is TGTGCCAGCAGCCAAGGGACTGTTGATTGGGAGACCCAGTACTTC.

The chain is built from TRBV9 and TRBJ1-2, with D maybe TRBD1 (5 bases). The germline V gene encodes CDR1 SGDLS and CDR2 YYNGEE. Trimming took 2 bases from V and 8 from J, leaving 13 bases between them. The CDR3 covers 13 residues. The CDR3 DNA reads TGTGCCAGCAGCGTTTATCCAGGGAGCGGCTACACCTTC. Its translation: CASSVYPGSGYTF.

The rearrangement links TRBV3-1 (or the pseudogene TRBV3-2) to TRBJ2-7; D uncertain. Germline CDR1 and CDR2: LGHDT and YNNKEL (reference sequence). V was trimmed by 4 bases and J by 3 bases, leaving 10 bases between them. The CDR3 sequence is 13 residues long. The DNA for the CDR3 is TGTGCCAGCAGCCTCGGTGGCCACTACGAGCAGTACTTC. Translated: CASSLGGHYEQYF.

This clone was seen more than once but under ten times. The chain combines TRBV2 with TRBJ2-7, with a weak D call TRBD1 (6 bases). The length of the CDR3 is 15 residues. Germline CDR1 is SNHLY and CDR2 is FYNNEI. Deletions cut 2 bases from V and 0 bases from J, with 11 bases between. CDR3 region: CASSESRQASYEQYF. CDR3 DNA sequence: TGTGCCAGCAGTGAATCGAGACAGGCCTCCTACGAGCAGTACTTC.

The chain couples TRBV27 to TRBJ2-3, with 7 nucleotides matching TRBD2. The ends lost 10 bases at V and 0 bases at J; junction bases unmatched: 16. The CDR3 is 17 amino acids. Germline V gene lookup returns CDR1 MNHEY and CDR2 SMNVEV (reference sequence). The CDR3 nucleotides read TGTGCCACCAGAAAGACTAGCATTGAAACTAGCACAGATACGCAGTATTTT. It specifies CATRKTSIETSTDTQYF.

The V gene is TRBV3-1 (or the pseudogene TRBV3-2), the J gene TRBJ2-3; D gene unclear. The V end was cut by 2 bases, the J end by 4 bases, with 7 bases between. Looked up from germline, CDR1 is LGHDT and CDR2 is YNNKEL (reference sequence). The CDR3 sequence is 13 residues long. The CDR3 DNA reads as TGTGCCAGCAGCCAAAGCTGGGCAGATACGCAGTATTTT. Amino acids: CASSQSWADTQYF.

The V and J genes are TRBV30 and TRBJ2-7; D uncertain. The length of the CDR3 is 11 residues. V was trimmed by 5 bases and J by 3 bases, leaving 8 bases between them. The germline gives CDR1 GTSNPN, CDR2 SVGIG (reference sequence). The CDR3 coding sequence is TGTGCCTGGGCCGACGGCTACGAGCAGTACTTC. Protein: CAWADGYEQYF.

This clone is termed hyperexpanded. The chain combines TRBV27 with TRBJ2-4, with 7 positions matching TRBD2. Germline CDR1 and CDR2: MNHEY and SMNVEV (reference sequence). V shed 1 base and J 8 bases; nucleotides not matched to a gene: 14. The CDR3 runs to 17 residues. CDR3 bases: TGTGCCAGCAGTTTATATCCCCCGCTGGAGGGGAGGGACATTCAGTACTTC. This codes for CASSLYPPLEGRDIQYF.

This chain joins TRBV28 and TRBJ2-7; perhaps TRBD1 as D (7 bases). This CDR3 has 14 residues. The V gene lost 7 bases and the J gene lost 3 bases, with 16 bases spanning the gap. Germline CDR1 MDHEN, CDR2 SYDVKM. This chain's CDR3 is CASTQGGQNYEQYF. For the CDR3, the DNA is TGTGCCAGCACCCAGGGGGGACAGAACTACGAGCAGTACTTC. Variable domain in full (rest from reference TRBV28 and TRBJ2-7): DVKVTQSSRYLVKRTGEKVFLECVQDMDHENMFWYRQDPGLGLRLIYFSYDVKMKEKGDIPEGYSVSREKKERFSLILESASTNQTSMYLCASTQGGQNYEQYFGPGTRLTVT.

The chain has TRBV13 and TRBJ2-3, with TRBD1 matching over 9 bases. J gave up 7 bases and V 2 bases, and 19 bases lay outside the gene matches. The CDR3 length is 19 residues. Germline CDR1 reads PRHDT; CDR2 reads FYEKMQ (reference sequence). CDR3 DNA: TGTGCCAGCAGCTTAAAGGGATTATCCGGGACAGGGAGGAGGAATACGCAGTATTTT. Amino acids: CASSLKGLSGTGRRNTQYF. Based on the CDR3 plus reference TRBV13 and TRBJ2-3, the full variable domain is AAGVIQSPRHLIKEKRETATLKCYPIPRHDTVYWYQQGPGQDPQFLISFYEKMQSDKGSIPDRFSAQQFSDYHSELNMSSLELGDSALYFCASSLKGLSGTGRRNTQYFGPGTRLTVL.

The CDR3 protein is CASSQVNDRGQGYTF. The DNA of the CDR3 is TGTGCCAGCAGCCAAGTCAATGATAGGGGGCAAGGCTACACCTTC. The chain joins TRBV14 to TRBJ1-2, with 7 bases identical to TRBD1. V gave up 1 base and J gave up 8 bases; unmatched junction bases: 10. The CDR3 contains 15 residues. CDR1 and CDR2 from the germline V gene are SGHDN and FVKESK.